The 30 T cell receptor beta chains presented below share a single source sample, sequenced in a study of metastatic and nonmetastatic thyroid tumors. TCRdb re-analyzed the PCR reads using MiXCR. The data contain under 20,000 clones, roughly 17% of them seen just once; the ten biggest clones take up around a sixth. Each patient came to thyroid surgery without any prior treatment (of any kind). Sequences were obtained from blood. The receptors derive from a male donor with papillary thyroid cancer or a benign thyroid nodule (not recorded which). Some clones in this sample may be carry-over from other donors' samples.

This chain uses TRBV10-3 with TRBJ1-5; D is uncertain. CDR3 length: 14 amino acids. CDR1 and CDR2 (germline): ENHRY, SYGVKD. V lost 3 bases and J 9 bases, leaving 15 bases between the germline ends. This CDR3 reads CAISDSTDPRPQHF. The CDR3 DNA is TGTGCCATCAGTGATTCGACGGACCCGCGGCCCCAGCATTTT.

By sample share, this clone is medium-sized (0.01 to 0.1%). The V gene is TRBV11-3, the J gene TRBJ2-7; D remains ambiguous. The CDR3 spans 12 residues. CDR1 is SGHNT, CDR2 YENEEA, per germline. V shed 7 bases and J shed 7 bases, with 14 bases lying between them. The CDR3 loop is CASNPSGAEQYF. CDR3 coding DNA: TGTGCCAGCAACCCCTCGGGCGCGGAGCAGTACTTC.

This clone appeared many times. V usage is TRBV27 and J usage is TRBJ2-3; perhaps TRBD1 as D (5 bases). Germline loops: CDR1 MNHEY, CDR2 SMNVEV (reference sequence). There are 15 residues in the CDR3. V was clipped by 4 bases and J by 0 bases, with 11 bases between them. CDR3 in amino acids: CASSSQDKSTDTQYF. In nucleotides, the CDR3 is TGTGCCAGCAGTTCCCAGGACAAGAGCACAGATACGCAGTATTTT.

Comments on this clone: A junction end diverges from the germline sequence, so it may reflect a read error. J is TRBJ2-7 and V is TRBV5-4; the D gene could be TRBD1 or TRBD2 (5 bases each). This CDR3 has 17 residues. Per germline, CDR1 SGHNT and CDR2 YYREEE (reference sequence). The chain's CDR3 is CAISLVAGTPSSGDQYF. For the CDR3, the DNA is TGTGCCATCAGCTTGGTTGCAGGGACCCCAAGTTCTGGGGATCAGTACTTC. Filled out from reference TRBV5-4 and TRBJ2-7, the complete variable domain reads ETGVTQSPTHLIKTRGQQVTLRCSSQSGHNTVSWYQQALGQGPQFIFQYYREEENGRGNFPPRFSGLQFPNYSSELNVNALELDDSALYLCAISLVAGTPSSGDQYFGPGTRLTVT.

This clone was seen many times. V usage is TRBV7-8 and J usage is TRBJ2-7, with D hard to call. The V end lost 6 bases, the J end lost 0 bases, and 9 bases lay between the germline ends. CDR3 length: 13 amino acids. Per germline, CDR1 SGHVS and CDR2 FQNEAQ. CDR3 in amino acids: CASSGQTSYEQYF. CDR3 coding DNA: TGTGCCAGCAGTGGCCAGACCTCCTACGAGCAGTACTTC.

This clone has ten or more counts. The chain employs TRBV20-1 and TRBJ2-2; perhaps D is TRBD1 or TRBD2 (6 bases each). Trimming left V 5 bases short and J 7 bases short, with 23 bases between. The CDR3 sequence is 16 residues long. The V gene's germline CDR1 is DFQATT and CDR2 SNEGSKA (reference sequence). CDR3 sequence (DNA): TGCAGTGCTCTTGGGGGGCAGGGCCGGACGGTCGGGGAGCTGTTTTTT. Translation gives CSALGGQGRTVGELFF.

By sample fraction, this clone is medium-sized. The J gene is TRBJ2-7, the V gene TRBV4-3; the match to TRBD1 covers 9 bases. CDR3 length: 15 residues. In germline, CDR1 is LGHNA, CDR2 YSLEER. V was clipped by 1 base and J by 7 bases; unmatched bases: 8. The CDR3 loop reads CASSQARGTGSEQYF. The DNA for the CDR3 is TGCGCCAGCAGCCAAGCTAGAGGGACAGGGAGTGAGCAGTACTTC.

This clone was picked up a small number of times. The rearrangement joins TRBV24-1 to TRBJ1-5; 10 bases line up with TRBD1. The ends lost 4 bases at V and 3 bases at J; junction bases unmatched: 2. The CDR3 has 15 amino acids. The V gene's germline CDR1 is KGHDR and CDR2 SFDVKD. The CDR3 DNA sequence: TGTGCCACCAGTGACGACAGGGGGCCCAATCAGCCCCAGCATTTT. It translates to CATSDDRGPNQPQHF.

This clone was seen many times. The chain recombines TRBV12-3 or TRBV12-4 with TRBJ1-5; D ambiguous. The CDR3 spans 14 residues. V was clipped by 3 bases and J by 3 bases, with 9 bases between them. The CDR3, as DNA: TGTGCCAGCAGTTTTAGACTCTACAATCAGCCCCAGCATTTT. Its protein is CASSFRLYNQPQHF.

This clone appeared many times. At the DNA level, this CDR3 is encoded by other sequences in the same sample as well. The gene calls are TRBV19 and TRBJ1-5, with 8 bases matching TRBD1. Germline CDR1 and CDR2: LNHDA and SQIVND (reference sequence). This CDR3 comprises 16 residues. Trimming took 0 bases from V and 3 from J; bases not matched to a gene: 4. This CDR3 is CASSIDRTGINQPQHF. The CDR3 region has the DNA TGTGCCAGTAGTATAGATCGGACAGGGATCAATCAGCCCCAGCATTTT. Supplemented by reference TRBV19 and TRBJ1-5, the full variable domain reads DGGITQSPKYLFRKEGQNVTLSCEQNLNHDAMYWYRQDPGQGLRLIYYSQIVNDFQKGDIAEGYSVSREKKESFPLTVTSAQKNPTAFYLCASSIDRTGINQPQHFGDGTRLSIL.

In its sample, this clone was seen many times. The chain has TRBV4-1 and TRBJ2-1; D is possibly TRBD2 (5 bases). V was trimmed by 4 bases and J by 2 bases, leaving 9 bases between them. Germline lookup yields CDR1 MGHRA and CDR2 YSYEKL. The CDR3 runs to 14 residues. The DNA of the CDR3 is TGCGCCAGCAGCCGGCTAGCCGCCTACAATGAGCAGTTCTTC. Amino acids: CASSRLAAYNEQFF.

This clone was detected ten times or more. This chain joins TRBV9 and TRBJ1-2; D gene unclear. Germline lookup yields CDR1 SGDLS and CDR2 YYNGEE. CDR3 length equals 10 residues. V gave up 0 bases and J gave up 6 bases, with 0 bases separating them. The DNA for the CDR3 is TGTGCCAGCAGCGTAGATGGCTACACCTTC. Translated: CASSVDGYTF.

Ten or more counts support this clone. A single base separates this from a much larger clone, so it may be a read error. Because the CDR3 is missing its conserved closing phenylalanine or tryptophan, this is likely a read error. The chain carries TRBV27 and TRBJ1-6; D remains ambiguous. V was trimmed by 5 bases and J by 2 bases, leaving 4 bases between them. This CDR3 comprises 13 residues. CDR1 is MNHEY, CDR2 SMNVEV, per germline (reference sequence). Here the CDR3 DNA reads TGTGCCAGCAGTCCGCCCTATAATTCACCCCTCCACATT. Its protein product is CASSPPYNSPLHI.

In this sample, this clone turned up many times. The CDR3 DNA follows: TGTGCCAGCAAAATCGGTAGGCATGAGCAGTTCTTC. Protein product: CASKIGRHEQFF. The chain is built from TRBV25-1 and TRBJ2-1; D not resolved. V was clipped by 7 bases and J by 8 bases, with 12 bases between them. Germline CDR1 is MGHDK and CDR2 is SYGVNS. There are 12 residues in the CDR3.

The J gene is TRBJ1-1, the V gene TRBV19; TRBD1 might be the D (6 bases). Germline CDR1 LNHDA, CDR2 SQIVND (reference sequence). The CDR3 is 14 amino acids. Trimming took 6 bases from V and 6 from J, leaving 17 bases between them. The CDR3 sequence: CASSLKGDTSEAFF. The CDR3 DNA is TGTGCCAGTAGCCTAAAGGGGGACACTTCTGAAGCTTTCTTT. Drawing the rest from reference TRBV19 and TRBJ1-1, the complete variable domain is DGGITQSPKYLFRKEGQNVTLSCEQNLNHDAMYWYRQDPGQGLRLIYYSQIVNDFQKGDIAEGYSVSREKKESFPLTVTSAQKNPTAFYLCASSLKGDTSEAFFGQGTRLTVV.

The table lists this clone with many counts. The chain recombines TRBV20-1 with TRBJ2-7; D might be TRBD1 (5 bases). V was trimmed by 6 bases and J by 5 bases, leaving 11 bases between them. Germline V gene lookup returns CDR1 DFQATT and CDR2 SNEGSKA (reference sequence). The CDR3 sequence is 11 residues long. Here the CDR3 reads CSAPDRNEQYF. As DNA, the CDR3 is TGCAGTGCACCCGACAGAAACGAGCAGTACTTC.

The chain recombines TRBV5-1 with TRBJ1-2, with 8 positions matching TRBD1. Germline V gene data show CDR1 as SGHRS and CDR2 as YFSETQ. There are 15 residues in the CDR3. The trim removed 3 bases at V and 2 bases at J, leaving 6 bases unmatched. CDR3 region: CASSSTRTGNYGYTF. The CDR3 nucleotides read TGCGCCAGCAGCTCAACTAGGACAGGGAACTATGGCTACACCTTC.

In this sample, this clone turned up many times. The chain uses TRBV24-1 and TRBJ1-5; D is undetermined. In germline, CDR1 is KGHDR, CDR2 SFDVKD. The CDR3 runs 12 residues. V was pared by 9 bases and J by 4 bases, with 9 bases between. The CDR3 sequence: CATQAGNQPQHF. As DNA, the CDR3 is TGTGCCACCCAGGCGGGGAATCAGCCCCAGCATTTT.

On this clone itself: This clone may be a read error of a much larger clone one base away. This sequence joins TRBV7-6 and TRBJ1-5; D possibly corresponds to TRBD1 (5 bases). Trimming left V 5 bases short and J 14 bases short, with 19 bases between. The CDR3 consists of 13 residues. The germline CDR1 and CDR2 sequences are SGHVS and FNYEAQ. CDR3 in DNA: TGTGCCAGCAGCAAGGGACCCGAGGCTTCGAAGCATTTT. Translated, it gives CASSKGPEASKHF.

Many counts were recorded for this clone. This chain connects TRBV5-1 to TRBJ1-3, with 7 bases identical to TRBD1. CDR1 SGHRS and CDR2 YFSETQ come from the germline V gene. The CDR3 totals 15 residues. V was pared by 1 base and J by 2 bases, with 3 bases of the junction left unmatched. In nucleotides, the CDR3 is TGCGCCAGCAGCTTGTTGCAGGGGGCTGGAAACACCATATATTTT. Its translation is CASSLLQGAGNTIYF.

The chain combines TRBV11-1 with TRBJ2-1, with a possible D match to TRBD2 (6 bases). In germline, CDR1 is SGHAT, CDR2 FQDESV (reference sequence). V dropped 5 bases and J dropped 4 bases, with 12 bases sitting between them. There are 14 residues in the CDR3. This chain's CDR3 is CASSPVAEYNEQFF. CDR3 DNA: TGTGCCAGCAGCCCTGTAGCGGAGTACAATGAGCAGTTCTTC.

Judged by abundance, this clone is medium-sized. V gene TRBV4-1 combines with J gene TRBJ2-6; 7 bases fit TRBD1. Germline V gene sequence: CDR1 MGHRA, CDR2 YSYEKL. The ends lost 2 bases at V and 0 bases at J; junction bases unmatched: 7. CDR3 length equals 18 residues. CDR3 sequence (DNA): TGCGCCAGCAGCCAATACGGACAGGCGGTCTCTGGGGCCAACGTCCTGACTTTC. As protein: CASSQYGQAVSGANVLTF.

The chain links TRBV10-3 to TRBJ2-1, with 8 bases that match TRBD1. Germline lookup yields CDR1 ENHRY and CDR2 SYGVKD. With V trimmed by 11 bases and J by 5 bases, 8 bases remained unmatched. The CDR3 extends over 13 amino acids. CDR3 DNA sequence: TGTGCCCTCCGGACAGGGTCCGACAATGAGCAGTTCTTC. Translating it yields CALRTGSDNEQFF.

The rearrangement uses TRBV11-2 and TRBJ2-7; 11 bases match TRBD2. The J call may be in error: the DNA end matches TRBJ2-1 better. The CDR3 is 16 amino acids. Looked up from germline, CDR1 is SGHAT and CDR2 is FQNNGV. The CDR3 region is CASSIVTSGRSYEQFF. In DNA form, the CDR3 reads TGTGCCAGCAGCATAGTCACTAGCGGGAGATCCTACGAGCAGTTCTTC.

Of note for this clone: It may be a read error: a sequence one base away is much more abundant. At the DNA level, this CDR3 is encoded by other sequences in the same sample as well. This rearrangement joins TRBV29-1 to TRBJ2-7, with D hard to call. Germline V gives CDR1 SQVTM, CDR2 ANQGSEA. Trimming removed 0 bases at V and 7 bases at J, with 13 bases between. The CDR3 sequence is 13 residues long. The CDR3, as DNA: TGCAGCGTTGAAGATCGCCAGCCTGGGGAGCAGTACTTC. It specifies CSVEDRQPGEQYF.

This clone occurred many times. Other DNA sequences of this sample code for an identical CDR3. The chain uses TRBV12-3 or TRBV12-4 and TRBJ2-1; a possible D gene is TRBD2 (6 bases). V lost 3 bases to trimming and J lost 0 bases, with 15 bases between them. The CDR3 length is 17 residues. CDR3 loop: CASSFGDSASSYNEQFF. CDR3 nucleotides: TGTGCCAGCAGTTTTGGGGACTCCGCGAGCTCCTACAATGAGCAGTTCTTC.

In this sample, this clone turned up many times. This chain joins TRBV12-3 or TRBV12-4 and TRBJ2-3; D is uncertain. The CDR3 covers 15 residues. The V end lost 4 bases, the J end lost 2 bases, and 13 bases lay between the germline ends. CDR3 DNA: TGTGCCAGCAGTTCCGTTGTAGGGCCCACAGATACGCAGTATTTT. It yields the protein CASSSVVGPTDTQYF.

This clone was picked up many times. The identical CDR3 is also encoded by other nucleotide sequences in the sample. J is TRBJ2-3 and V is TRBV11-2; D may be TRBD1 (6 bases). CDR3 length: 15 amino acids. CDR1 is SGHAT, CDR2 FQNNGV, per germline. The V end was cut by 1 base, the J end by 1 base, with 9 bases between. The CDR3 region is CASSLGGHGTDTQYF. The CDR3 nucleotides read TGTGCCAGCAGCTTAGGGGGGCACGGCACAGATACGCAGTATTTT.

This clone is categorized as medium-sized. The chain joins TRBV20-1 to TRBJ1-6, with a tentative D call TRBD1 (5 bases). The V gene lost 0 bases and the J gene lost 9 bases, with 18 bases spanning the gap. Germline CDR1 reads DFQATT; CDR2 reads SNEGSKA (reference sequence). The CDR3 spans 16 residues. The CDR3 DNA is TGCAGTGCTAGAGATCGTGGGGCCGGGGGTACTTCACCCCTCCACTTT. It is translated as CSARDRGAGGTSPLHF.

This clone has ten or more counts. The rearrangement links TRBV7-9 to TRBJ2-2; a possible D gene is TRBD2 (6 bases). With 7 bases removed from V and 7 bases from J, the gap between germline ends came to 13 bases. This CDR3 has 13 residues. Germline lookup yields CDR1 SEHNR and CDR2 FQNEAQ (reference sequence). The CDR3 DNA sequence: TGTGCCAGCACTGGAGGGCCTGTCGGGGAGCTGTTTTTT. This gives the protein CASTGGPVGELFF.